The sequence of this T cell receptor beta chain was determined in a study of response to subunit inactivated influenza vaccine. This clonotype was counted only a few times. Its target is unknown. Study-wide results and caveats: Each seasonal flu vaccination may recruit only limited new T cells, authors suggested.

The CDR3 spans 13 residues. Germline CDR1 is MNHNS and CDR2 is SASEGT. Using its own MiXCR run on the RT-PCR reads, TCRdb lists one record per CDR3 protein. The sample lists hundreds of thousands of distinct CDR3 sequences; around 25% were seen once. The sample here was CD4+ T cells sorted from PBMCs, taken 4 to 6 days after vaccination. This clonotype was sampled from a man aged 45-65 years who received an inactivated influenza vaccine. The chain has TRBV6-1 and TRBJ2-2; the D is unclear. CDR3 residues: CAGRRFWTGELFF. CDR3 DNA: TGTGCAGGACGTCGGTTTTGGACCGGGGAGCTGTTTTTT.